One T cell receptor (beta chain) is described in this entry. The antigen is unknown. The sample belongs to a study of OX40 agonist ivuxolimab in advanced cancers. Background on the study: Ivuxolimab is a fully human IgG2 antibody that activates OX40 (CD134). Of mixed ages from about 23 to 79 and averaging roughly 60 years, the group was around 78% male. Allowance was made for prior anti-PD-1, anti-PD-L1 or anti-CTLA-4 therapy, and approximately 40% had some. Study conclusions and caveats: CD4+ and CD8+ blood T cells expanded clonally by week 6 at 0.1 to 3.0 mg/kg.

Here immunoSEQ multiplex PCR was the method, and the copy in TCRdb shows in-frame clones only, minus some. The profile shows approximately 66,000 clones, 88% of them singletons. The CDR3 contains 12 residues. Germline CDR1 and CDR2: SQVTM and ANQGSEA. Trimming took 8 bases from V and 4 from J, leaving 14 bases between them. The chain has TRBV29-1 and TRBJ1-2; D may be TRBD1 (6 bases). The input for sequencing was CD4+ or CD8+ T cells sorted from blood, taken in a trial of the OX40 agonist ivuxolimab. The sequence was obtained from an adult with an advanced solid tumor such as melanoma, head and neck, liver or kidney cancer. CDR3 protein: CSSEGGGYGYTF. Written as DNA, the CDR3 is TGCAGCTCCGAGGGGGGTGGCTATGGCTACACCTTC.